Presented here are 23 T cell receptor beta chains from one specimen sequenced in a study of T cells in Graves' hyperthyroidism and ophthalmopathy. TCR beta CDR3 sequences were amplified from RNA transcripts. HTBI primers drove first-round RT-PCR of the TCR CDR3. Each CDR3 protein is one row after TCRdb ran MiXCR on the multiplex PCR reads. This sample has about half a million distinct CDR3 sequences, with approximately 23% found just once. Specimen: blood. The receptors come from a woman in her seventies with Graves' ophthalmopathy.

The chain recombines TRBV7-9 with TRBJ1-2; D not resolved. V was trimmed by 0 bases and J by 3 bases, leaving 5 bases between them. The CDR3 runs to 13 residues. Germline V gene lookup returns CDR1 SEHNR and CDR2 FQNEAQ (reference sequence). DNA for the CDR3: TGTGCCAGCAGCTTAGCGGGGTACTATGGCTACACCTTC. It encodes CASSLAGYYGYTF.

This clonotype was picked up one time. This rearrangement joins TRBV7-9 to TRBJ2-1; D is unresolved. Trimming cost V 5 bases and J 8 bases, with 13 bases left between them. This CDR3 comprises 13 residues. Germline CDR1 and CDR2: SEHNR and FQNEAQ (reference sequence). This chain's CDR3 is CASSPLGADEQFF. In nucleotides, the CDR3 is TGTGCCAGCAGCCCTCTCGGTGCGGATGAGCAGTTCTTC.

The rearrangement uses TRBV10-3 and TRBJ1-2; possible D gene TRBD1, 6 bases. The CDR3 loop spans 15 amino acids. The ends were cut back, 10 bases at V and 5 bases at J, with 23 bases in the middle. In germline, CDR1 is ENHRY, CDR2 SYGVKD. CDR3 sequence (DNA): TGTGCCACTTACATAGGGGGAGTGTGGCGTTATGGCTACACCTTC. This codes for CATYIGGVWRYGYTF.

The rearrangement joins TRBV20-1 to TRBJ2-3; 12 bases line up with TRBD2. The germline V gene has CDR1 DFQATT and CDR2 SNEGSKA (reference sequence). Germline trimming cut 1 base from V and 3 bases from J; bases unmatched to any gene: 2. The CDR3 is made up of 15 amino acids. The DNA of the CDR3 is TGCAGTGCTAGAGTGACTAGCGGGAGAACAGATACGCAGTATTTT. Its translation is CSARVTSGRTDTQYF.

The gene calls are TRBV6-6 and TRBJ1-6; no reliable D call. Germline CDR1 is MNHNY and CDR2 is SVGAGI (reference sequence). The CDR3 is 14 amino acids. Trimming took off 0 bases at V and 7 bases at J, with 7 bases between the two ends. The CDR3 region has the DNA TGTGCCAGCAGTTACTCGCAGATCAATTCACCCCTCCACTTT. Encoded protein: CASSYSQINSPLHF.

The chain employs TRBV5-4 and TRBJ2-7, with a weak D call TRBD1 (6 bases). Germline V CDR1 and CDR2: SGHNT, YYREEE (reference sequence). The CDR3 totals 14 residues. Trimming left V 4 bases short and J 6 bases short, with 17 bases between. This chain's CDR3 is CASSRGLGGREQYF. The CDR3 nucleotides read TGTGCCAGCAGCCGGGGTCTAGGGGGACGCGAGCAGTACTTC.

The V and J genes are TRBV9 and TRBJ2-2; tentative D call: TRBD2 (6 bases). Germline assignment: CDR1 SGDLS and CDR2 YYNGEE. The V and J ends lost 4 bases and 6 bases respectively, with 13 bases between them. CDR3 size: 14 residues. For the CDR3, the DNA is TGTGCCAGCAGCTTGGGGACTGGGCCCGGGGAGCTGTTTTTT. Protein sequence: CASSLGTGPGELFF.

The J gene is TRBJ2-2, the V gene TRBV3-1, with 7 bases matching TRBD1. CDR1 and CDR2 from the germline V gene are LGHDT and YNNKEL (reference sequence). J gave up 5 bases and V 5 bases, and 8 bases lay outside the gene matches. This CDR3 has 15 amino acids. CDR3 sequence (DNA): TGTGCCAGCAGCTCCAAAAAGGGGGCGACCGGGGAGCTGTTTTTT. Translation gives CASSSKKGATGELFF.

This clonotype has a count of ten or more. This rearrangement joins TRBV2 to TRBJ2-3; 7 positions match TRBD2. V was pared by 4 bases and J by 6 bases, with 13 bases of the junction left unmatched. The CDR3 runs to 16 residues. Germline values: CDR1 SNHLY, CDR2 FYNNEI. CDR3 residues: CASSGVSLAVVDTQYF. The CDR3 nucleotides read TGTGCCAGCAGTGGGGTGTCGCTAGCGGTGGTGGATACGCAGTATTTT.

This clonotype turned up a few times. The V and J genes are TRBV10-1 and TRBJ2-2; 10 nucleotides align to TRBD1. J gave up 9 bases and V 3 bases, and 10 bases lay outside the gene matches. This CDR3 comprises 16 residues. Per germline, CDR1 WNHNN and CDR2 SYGVQD (reference sequence). This CDR3 is CASSERPGTGARELFF. CDR3 in DNA: TGCGCCAGCAGTGAACGCCCCGGGACAGGGGCCAGGGAGCTGTTTTTT.

The chain uses TRBV30 and TRBJ2-3; TRBD2 agrees at 9 bases. The V gene's germline CDR1 is GTSNPN and CDR2 SVGIG (reference sequence). With 5 bases clipped from V and 5 bases from J, the junction kept 5 bases outside the gene matches. The CDR3 spans 13 residues. Here the CDR3 reads CAWLAGRGDTQYF. CDR3 DNA: TGTGCCTGGCTAGCGGGGAGAGGAGATACGCAGTATTTT. The full variable domain, with the rest looked up from reference TRBV30 and TRBJ2-3, is SQTIHQWPATLVQPVGSPLSLECTVEGTSNPNLYWYRQAAGRGLQLLFYSVGIGQISSEVPQNLSASRPQDRQFILSSKKLLLSDSGFYLCAWLAGRGDTQYFGPGTRLTVL.

The chain employs TRBV10-3 and TRBJ2-7, with 8 bases that match TRBD2. This CDR3 spans 14 amino acids. With V trimmed by 3 bases and J by 4 bases, 5 bases remained unmatched. Looked up from germline, CDR1 is ENHRY and CDR2 is SYGVKD. CDR3 residues: CAISDLAGSYEQYF. In nucleotides, the CDR3 is TGTGCCATCAGTGACTTAGCGGGAAGTTACGAGCAGTACTTC.

The V gene is TRBV4-3, the J gene TRBJ2-7, with 8 bases that match TRBD2. The CDR3 contains 18 residues. Germline values: CDR1 LGHNA, CDR2 YSLEER. Unmatched junction bases numbered 18, after V lost 2 bases and J lost 6 bases. The CDR3 sequence: CASSQRSPGTSGSVEQYF. The CDR3 coding sequence is TGCGCCAGCAGCCAACGCTCACCGGGAACTAGCGGTTCGGTCGAGCAGTACTTC.

This clonotype was seen a handful of times. The rearrangement links TRBV9 to TRBJ1-2; 8 bases line up with TRBD1. CDR1 is SGDLS and CDR2 is YYNGEE in the germline V gene. The CDR3 is 13 residues long. V was clipped by 4 bases and J by 8 bases; unmatched bases: 7. The CDR3: CASSPLDRDGYTF. CDR3 coding DNA: TGTGCCAGCAGCCCCTTGGACAGGGACGGCTACACCTTC.

The chain recombines TRBV6-1 with TRBJ2-2; tentatively, D is TRBD2 (5 bases). The germline V gene has CDR1 MNHNS and CDR2 SASEGT. The CDR3 has 19 amino acids. Trimming pared 5 bases from V and 3 bases from J, leaving 25 bases between. The CDR3 loop reads CASSSGKRQASGDTGELFF. CDR3 DNA: TGTGCCAGCAGTTCCGGCAAGCGGCAGGCCTCCGGGGACACCGGGGAGCTGTTTTTT.

This clonotype came up a few times. The genes are TRBV28 and TRBJ1-5, with D unclear. The germline CDR1 and CDR2 sequences are MDHEN and SYDVKM. This CDR3 spans 15 amino acids. The ends were cut back, 6 bases at V and 4 bases at J, with 16 bases in the middle. CDR3 loop: CASRSTWRGNQPQHF. CDR3 bases: TGTGCCAGCAGGTCGACATGGCGGGGTAATCAGCCCCAGCATTTT.

The rearrangement links TRBV5-4 to TRBJ2-3; 7 nucleotides agree with TRBD2. With V trimmed by 5 bases and J by 7 bases, 13 bases remained unmatched. The CDR3 has 15 amino acids. Looked up from germline, CDR1 is SGHNT and CDR2 is YYREEE (reference sequence). CDR3 sequence (DNA): TGTGCCAGCAGTCCCGCGGGAGCCGCTTTGAATACGCAGTATTTT. As protein: CASSPAGAALNTQYF.

The CDR3 loop reads CASSSSGRGNTGELFF. The CDR3 region has the DNA TGTGCCAGCAGCTCCTCTGGGAGAGGGAACACCGGGGAGCTGTTTTTT. The chain combines TRBV5-4 with TRBJ2-2; maybe TRBD2 (5 bases). V was cut by 3 bases and J by 1 base, with 13 bases left in between. Germline lookup yields CDR1 SGHNT and CDR2 YYREEE (reference sequence). This CDR3 region has 16 residues.

A few counts support this clonotype. V usage is TRBV16 and J usage is TRBJ2-2; D is unresolved. Trimming took off 7 bases at V and 1 base at J, with 7 bases between the two ends. The CDR3 extends over 13 amino acids. Germline CDR1 and CDR2: KGHSY and FQNENV. Here the CDR3 reads CASTGKNTGELFF. In nucleotides, the CDR3 is TGTGCCAGCACCGGCAAGAACACCGGGGAGCTGTTTTTT.

As for this clonotype: One junction end disagrees with the germline gene, perhaps due to a read error. This sequence joins TRBV7-9 and TRBJ1-1; D may be TRBD1 (5 bases). This CDR3 region has 15 residues. From germline, CDR1 is SEHNR and CDR2 FQNEAQ (reference sequence). CDR3 bases: TGTACCAGCACAATGCAGGGTGGGATGAACACTGAAGCTTTCTTT. It is translated as CTSTMQGGMNTEAFF.

This clonotype was seen a few times. The rearrangement joins TRBV2 to TRBJ1-3; D is possibly TRBD1 (6 bases). Germline CDR1 is SNHLY and CDR2 is FYNNEI. The CDR3 has 15 residues. V was pared by 7 bases and J by 0 bases, with 13 bases between. The CDR3 sequence: CASTLGGNSGNTIYF. The CDR3 bases are TGTGCCAGCACCCTAGGGGGGAACTCTGGAAACACCATATATTTT.

The sample holds a few counts of this clonotype. The gene calls are TRBV10-3 and TRBJ2-5; TRBD2 is a possible D gene (5 bases). CDR3 length: 14 residues. Germline-derived CDR1 and CDR2 are ENHRY and SYGVKD. Trimming left V 0 bases short and J 6 bases short, with 11 bases between. The DNA of the CDR3 is TGTGCCATCAGTGAGTCAGCTAGCCCAAAGACCCAGTACTTC. Protein sequence: CAISESASPKTQYF.

This clonotype appeared a few times. V usage is TRBV27 and J usage is TRBJ1-4; 8 nucleotides align to TRBD1. Germline assignment: CDR1 MNHEY and CDR2 SMNVEV (reference sequence). Germline trimming cut 6 bases from V and 8 bases from J; bases unmatched to any gene: 8. The CDR3 sequence is 14 residues long. The CDR3 nucleotides read TGTGCCAGCAGCCGGACAGGGCTAGAGGAAAAACTGTTTTTT. Its protein is CASSRTGLEEKLFF.